The 24 T cell receptor beta chains reported below all come from one sample, sequenced in a study of blood T cells in healthy people across ages (dated by TCRdb to 2014 to 2015). Libraries were constructed by 5' RACE. The sequencing machine was an Illumina HiSeq 2500. A second PCR of roughly 6 to 11 cycles was performed with a sample-barcoded 5' primer and a J-beta primer mix. Through fastp at Q25 and MiXCR, TCRdb rebuilt clones from the public reads, retaining in-frame beta chains. Each record represents a unique CDR3 protein, reported with the most common genes and DNA among its rows. This sample gives approximately 810,000 distinct CDR3 sequences in total; 25% to 30% of them show up just once. The ten most abundant clones make up around 15% of the sample. Source material: blood. The receptors here all came from a woman over 75 in good health.

This clonotype was seen a few times. The gene calls are TRBV24-1 and TRBJ2-7; D may be TRBD1 or TRBD2 (7 bases each). CDR1 is KGHDR and CDR2 is SFDVKD in the germline V gene. The V end lost 4 bases, the J end lost 7 bases, and 22 bases lay between the germline ends. The CDR3 is 16 residues long. CDR3 protein: CATSDTTGRGYNEQYF. The CDR3 nucleotides are TGTGCCACCAGTGACACGACAGGGAGGGGATACAATGAGCAGTACTTC.

This clonotype has at least ten counts. The chain uses TRBV3-1 and TRBJ1-2; TRBD1 aligns across 7 bases. V lost 0 bases to trimming and J lost 5 bases; unmatched junction nucleotides: 3. The CDR3 contains 14 residues. Germline V CDR1 and CDR2: LGHDT, YNNKEL (reference sequence). The CDR3 DNA follows: TGTGCCAGCAGCCAAGAGGCGACAGGGTATGGCTACACCTTC. Residues: CASSQEATGYGYTF.

Points on this clonotype: One end of the junction fails to match germline, which may point to a read error. The chain links TRBV7-2 to TRBJ2-2; 10 bases map to TRBD1. The CDR3 runs to 16 residues. Looked up from germline, CDR1 is SGHTA and CDR2 is FQGNSA. The CDR3 DNA sequence: TGTGCCAGCAGCACTCGGACAGGGGGGTTCCCCGGGGAGCGGTTTTTT. It translates to CASSTRTGGFPGERFF.

This clonotype was counted many times. In DNA, the CDR3 is TGCAGCGTTGAAGGGGCGGGACAGGGTGTCCAAGAGACCCAGTACTTC. Translation: CSVEGAGQGVQETQYF. This sequence joins TRBV29-1 and TRBJ2-5; 9 bases align to TRBD1. The ends lost 1 base at V and 1 base at J; junction bases unmatched: 7. Per germline, CDR1 SQVTM and CDR2 ANQGSEA. The CDR3 has 16 residues.

This clonotype was seen a few times. The J gene is TRBJ1-6, the V gene TRBV28; D might be TRBD1 (5 bases). This CDR3 is built from 14 residues. V dropped 8 bases and J dropped 9 bases, with 17 bases sitting between them. Germline CDR1 reads MDHEN; CDR2 reads SYDVKM. CDR3: CASGQGGSSSPLHF. Here the CDR3 DNA reads TGTGCCAGCGGGCAGGGCGGATCTAGTTCACCCCTCCACTTT.

Many counts were recorded for this clonotype. The chain recombines TRBV2 with TRBJ2-3; the match to TRBD2 covers 10 bases. The CDR3 has 15 residues. From germline, CDR1 is SNHLY and CDR2 FYNNEI. The V gene end was trimmed by 5 bases and the J gene end by 6 bases; junction bases not matched to a gene: 8. CDR3 DNA: TGTGCCAGCAGTCGCAGAGCTAGCGGGGGTGATACGCAGTATTTT. It specifies CASSRRASGGDTQYF.

Regarding this clonotype: A single base separates this from a much larger clone, so it may be a read error. The rearrangement uses TRBV4-3 and TRBJ2-4; TRBD1 agrees at 7 bases. The CDR3 length is 14 residues. CDR1 and CDR2 from the germline V gene are LGHNA and YSLEER. For the CDR3, the DNA is TGCGCCAGCAGCCAAGAAGGGGGCAGAAACATTCGGTACTTC. This gives the protein CASSQEGGRNIRYF.

Only a few counts were recorded for this clonotype. V and J are TRBV28 and TRBJ1-2; 7 bases align to TRBD1. The ends lost 5 bases at V and 8 bases at J; junction bases unmatched: 8. This CDR3 has 13 amino acids. Germline V gene data show CDR1 as MDHEN and CDR2 as SYDVKM. In DNA, the CDR3 is TGTGCCAGCAGTCTCACAGGGGTGGGAGGCTACACCTTC. Its protein is CASSLTGVGGYTF.

A note on this clonotype: This may be a read error: a much more frequent sequence differs by one nucleotide. The CDR3 sequence is CATSSQLASETQYF. The CDR3 bases are TGTGCCACCAGCAGCCAGCTAGCGTCAGAGACCCAGTACTTC. The chain joins TRBV15 to TRBJ2-4; TRBD2 might be the D (6 bases). The DNA end is more similar to TRBJ2-5, so the J call may be wrong. Germline CDR1 reads LNHNV; CDR2 reads YYDKDF (reference sequence). The CDR3 has 14 residues.

This chain connects TRBV12-3 or TRBV12-4 to TRBJ2-7, with D unresolved. This CDR3 has 14 amino acids. Deletions cut 6 bases from V and 3 bases from J, with 15 bases between. CDR3 DNA: TGTGCCAGCAGCCTCTCCCTCGCCCTCTACGAGCAGTACTTC. Protein sequence: CASSLSLALYEQYF.

This clonotype has a handful of counts. The J gene is TRBJ1-1, the V gene TRBV7-2; tentative D call: TRBD1 (6 bases). Trimming stripped 8 bases from V and 1 base from J, with 23 bases between. This CDR3 is built from 17 residues. The germline V gene encodes CDR1 SGHTA and CDR2 FQGNSA. CDR3 sequence (DNA): TGTGCCAGCCGCCCCCTGGGAAATAACAGGGAGAACACTGAAGCTTTCTTT. Its protein is CASRPLGNNRENTEAFF.

V usage is TRBV20-1 and J usage is TRBJ1-5; D might be TRBD1 (5 bases). V gave up 3 bases and J gave up 3 bases, with 12 bases separating them. This CDR3 is built from 14 residues. Per the germline V gene, CDR1 is DFQATT and CDR2 is SNEGSKA (reference sequence). The CDR3 sequence is CSARAGVDNQPQHF. The CDR3 coding sequence is TGCAGTGCTAGGGCGGGGGTCGACAATCAGCCCCAGCATTTT.

The V and J genes are TRBV18 and TRBJ2-3; 7 positions agree with TRBD1. CDR1 KGHSH and CDR2 LQKENI come from the germline V gene. The CDR3 extends over 16 amino acids. With V trimmed by 0 bases and J by 1 base, 4 bases remained unmatched. CDR3 nucleotides: TGTGCCAGCTCACCACCATCAGGGACAGGCACAGATACGCAGTATTTT. This gives the protein CASSPPSGTGTDTQYF.

The chain has TRBV6-5 and TRBJ1-1; D may be TRBD1 (5 bases). Trimming shortened V by 7 bases and J by 0 bases, and 15 bases separated the two germline ends. The V gene's germline CDR1 is MNHEY and CDR2 SVGAGI. This CDR3 contains 15 residues. This CDR3 reads CASNRRGGMNTEAFF. The CDR3 region has the DNA TGTGCCAGCAATCGCCGGGGGGGGATGAACACTGAAGCTTTCTTT.

Of note for this clonotype: It may be a read error: a sequence one base away is much more abundant. Here the CDR3 DNA reads TGTGCCAGCAGCTTCGAAACGGGAAGGACTGAAGCTTTCTTT. This codes for CASSFETGRTEAFF. The chain combines TRBV7-9 with TRBJ1-1; D unresolved. Trimming stripped 3 bases from V and 5 bases from J, with 13 bases between. Germline values: CDR1 SEHNR, CDR2 FQNEAQ (reference sequence). The CDR3 spans 14 residues.

This clonotype was seen ten or more times. This sequence joins TRBV9 and TRBJ1-4; D is possibly TRBD1 (6 bases). The germline V and J ends were trimmed by 3 bases and 8 bases, with 14 bases remaining between them. The CDR3 runs 14 residues. The germline gives CDR1 SGDLS, CDR2 YYNGEE. The DNA of the CDR3 is TGTGCCAGCAGCGGAGGCAGGGGAAGCGAAAAACTGTTTTTT. Residues: CASSGGRGSEKLFF. Using reference TRBV9 and TRBJ1-4 for the parts outside the CDR3, the full variable domain is DSGVTQTPKHLITATGQRVTLRCSPRSGDLSVYWYQQSLDQGLQFLIQYYNGEERAKGNILERFSAQQFPDLHSELNLSSLELGDSALYFCASSGGRGSEKLFFGSGTQLSVL.

The V call is TRBV20-1, the J call TRBJ1-5, with no clear D. Trimming left V 2 bases short and J 5 bases short, with 10 bases between. This CDR3 region has 13 residues. CDR1 is DFQATT, CDR2 SNEGSKA, per germline (reference sequence). Written as DNA, the CDR3 is TGCAGTGCTAGACTGACGTTGGATCAGCCCCAGCATTTT. Translating gives CSARLTLDQPQHF.

The rearrangement links TRBV28 to TRBJ2-5; 10 positions agree with TRBD2. The DNA end favors TRBJ2-7, so the J call may be wrong. Germline values: CDR1 MDHEN, CDR2 SYDVKM. The CDR3 runs 16 residues. The CDR3 region is CASSAPGLAPAYEQYF. The DNA for the CDR3 is TGTGCCAGCAGTGCTCCGGGACTAGCGCCAGCCTACGAGCAGTACTTC.

This clonotype was detected a few times. J is TRBJ2-1 and V is TRBV29-1; perhaps TRBD2 as D (6 bases). V was pared by 5 bases and J by 4 bases, with 15 bases between. In germline, CDR1 is SQVTM, CDR2 ANQGSEA. This CDR3 contains 14 residues. CDR3 region: CSVLASAYYNEQFF. The CDR3 region has the DNA TGCAGCGTTCTGGCTAGCGCATATTACAATGAGCAGTTCTTC.

On this clonotype itself: This may be a read error, as it is one base from a much larger clone. V is TRBV20-1 and J is TRBJ2-5; 13 bases align to TRBD2. V was pared by 7 bases and J by 11 bases, with 10 bases of the junction left unmatched. This CDR3 is built from 13 residues. Germline assignment: CDR1 DFQATT and CDR2 SNEGSKA (reference sequence). DNA of the CDR3: TGCAGTGTCCTGGGACTAGCGGGAAATGAGCAGTACTTC. Translating it yields CSVLGLAGNEQYF.

This clonotype came up once. J is TRBJ2-7 and V is TRBV7-9; 7 bases fit TRBD1. The V gene's germline CDR1 is SEHNR and CDR2 FQNEAQ (reference sequence). This CDR3 region has 14 residues. Losses at the gene ends were 5 bases for V and 6 bases for J; bases not matched to a gene: 10. Written as DNA, the CDR3 is TGTGCCAGCAGCCATGGGACAGAGGGATCCGAGCAGTACTTC. Its protein product is CASSHGTEGSEQYF.

This clonotype was seen at least ten times. The J gene is TRBJ1-2, the V gene TRBV12-3 or TRBV12-4, with no clear D. The CDR3 totals 13 residues. V gave up 2 bases and J gave up 1 base, with 5 bases separating them. The CDR3 bases are TGTGCCAGCAGTTTAAGGGATAACTATGGCTACACCTTC. This codes for CASSLRDNYGYTF.

This chain uses TRBV28 with TRBJ1-2; D may be TRBD1 (5 bases). Germline CDR1 MDHEN, CDR2 SYDVKM. The CDR3 is 14 amino acids. V was trimmed by 6 bases and J by 4 bases, leaving 15 bases between them. CDR3 coding DNA: TGTGCCAGCAGGTCCTCCCCGACAGTCTATGGCTACACCTTC. Its protein is CASRSSPTVYGYTF.

Note on this clonotype: Possible read error: a much larger clone is one base away. V is TRBV10-3 and J is TRBJ2-1; TRBD2 agrees at 13 bases. Losses at the gene ends were 8 bases for V and 8 bases for J; bases not matched to a gene: 3. Per germline, CDR1 ENHRY and CDR2 SYGVKD. The CDR3 covers 13 residues. CDR3 bases: TGTGCCATCGGACTAGCGGGGGCACATGAGCAGTTCTTC. This sequence encodes CAIGLAGAHEQFF.